This TCR beta chain was observed in a study of regulatory T cells in long-lasting Graves disease. Overall study findings and caveats: Patients whose Graves' disease persisted exhibited lower TCR diversity than those newly diagnosed.

The TCR beta library used iRepertoire HTBI primers with Arm-PCR amplification of CDR3. Using its own MiXCR run on the multiplex PCR reads, TCRdb lists one record per CDR3 protein. The sample consists of a few hundred thousand distinct CDR3 sequences, 10% to 15% of them appearing once. The length of the CDR3 is 16 residues. CDR1 and CDR2 (germline): ENHRY, SYGVKD. Trimming pared 6 bases from V and 0 bases from J, leaving 15 bases between. Sample time point: newly diagnosed GD, antithyroid drugs for less than 3 months. PBMC RNA served as the TCR library source. Notes on this clonotype: The antigen is undetermined.

The same sample was also studied in work on T cells in Graves' hyperthyroidism and ophthalmopathy.

Specimen: peripheral blood mononuclear cells (PBMCs), collected at new diagnosis, from a patient treated with antithyroid drugs. This TCR was sampled from a woman aged 18-29 years with Graves disease. J is TRBJ2-1 and V is TRBV10-3; D perhaps matches TRBD2 (5 bases). CDR3 residues: CAIRATTRFSYNEQFF. DNA for the CDR3: TGTGCCATCAGGGCGACTACCCGCTTCTCCTACAATGAGCAGTTCTTC.